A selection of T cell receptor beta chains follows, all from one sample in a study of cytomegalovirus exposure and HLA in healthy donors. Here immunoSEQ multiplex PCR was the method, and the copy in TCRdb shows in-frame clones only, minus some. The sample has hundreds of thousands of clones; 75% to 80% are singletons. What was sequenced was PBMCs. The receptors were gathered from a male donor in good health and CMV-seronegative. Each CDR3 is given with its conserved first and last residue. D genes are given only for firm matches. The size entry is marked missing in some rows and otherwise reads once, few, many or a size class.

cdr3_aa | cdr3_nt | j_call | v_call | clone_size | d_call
CASSVTQGLENTEAFF | TGTGCCAGCAGCGTAACCCAGGGGCTGGAGAACACTGAAGCTTTCTTT | TRBJ1-1 | TRBV9 | . | .
CASSFPGLEGNEQFF | TGTGCCAGCAGCTTTCCGGGACTAGAGGGCAATGAGCAGTTCTTC | TRBJ2-1 | TRBV7-3 | . | TRBD2
CASSPLAGGTDTQYF | TGTGCCAGCAGCCCCCTAGCGGGGGGCACAGATACGCAGTATTTT | TRBJ2-3 | TRBV7-9 | . | TRBD2
CASSQWDITYEQYF | TGTGCCAGCAGCCAATGGGACATTACCTACGAGCAGTACTTC | TRBJ2-7 | TRBV14 | . | .
CASSLLTGRGTDTQYF | TGCGCCAGCAGCTTGCTGACGGGAAGAGGCACAGATACGCAGTATTTT | TRBJ2-3 | TRBV5-1 | . | .
CAWSPGGYEQYF | TGTGCCTGGAGTCCAGGGGGCTACGAGCAGTACTTC | TRBJ2-7 | TRBV30 | . | TRBD1
CASSSPGAGANVLTF | TGTGCCAGCAGTTCACCGGGGGCTGGGGCCAACGTCCTGACTTTC | TRBJ2-6 | TRBV28 | . | .
CASSTTQGVADTQYF | TGCGCCAGCAGCACAACACAGGGGGTCGCAGATACGCAGTATTTT | TRBJ2-3 | TRBV5-1 | . | TRBD1
CAWSIGYYEQYF | TGTGCCTGGAGTATCGGTTACTACGAGCAGTACTTC | TRBJ2-7 | TRBV30 | . | .
CASSSDRGPHGYTF | TGTGCCAGCAGCTCGGACAGGGGGCCCCACGGCTACACCTTC | TRBJ1-2 | TRBV7-3 | . | TRBD1
CASSLGLAAPYEQYF | TGTGCCAGCAGCCTAGGACTAGCGGCTCCCTACGAGCAGTACTTC | TRBJ2-7 | TRBV13 | . | TRBD2
CSASGGETQYF | TGCAGTGCTAGCGGGGGTGAGACCCAGTACTTC | TRBJ2-5 | TRBV20-1 | . | .
CSSSLAQVGGYTF | TGTTCCAGCAGCTTAGCACAGGTTGGTGGCTACACCTTC | TRBJ1-2 | TRBV7-9 | . | .
CASSAGGGRGYTF | TGTGCCAGCAGCGCCGGGGGGGGGCGAGGCTACACCTTC | TRBJ1-2 | TRBV9 | . | .
CASSVDATDYEQYF | TGTGCCAGCAGCGTAGATGCGACAGACTACGAGCAGTACTTC | TRBJ2-7 | TRBV9 | . | .
CASSFGDRPFSGANVLTF | TGTGCCAGCAGCTTCGGGGACAGGCCCTTCTCTGGGGCCAACGTCCTGACTTTC | TRBJ2-6 | TRBV7-2 | . | TRBD1
CASSFGTAGSGNTIYF | TGTGCCAGCAGCTTCGGGACAGCGGGCTCTGGAAACACCATATATTTT | TRBJ1-3 | TRBV5-6 | . | TRBD1
CASSVAGTGVEPQHF | TGTGCCAGCAGCGTAGCAGGGACAGGGGTTGAGCCCCAGCATTTT | TRBJ1-5 | TRBV9 | . | TRBD1
CASSQATSGSNRNIQYF | TGTGCCAGCAGCCAGGCGACTAGCGGGAGCAACCGGAACATTCAGTACTTC | TRBJ2-4 | TRBV4-2 | . | TRBD2
CASSVDSGETYEQYF | TGTGCCAGCAGCGTAGATAGCGGAGAAACCTACGAGCAGTACTTC | TRBJ2-7 | TRBV9 | . | .
CASSSPGSSLIYEQYF | TGTGCCAGCAGCTCCCCCGGGAGTAGCCTCATTTACGAGCAGTACTTC | TRBJ2-7 | TRBV7-2 | . | .
CASSVPLPGVNEQFF | TGTGCCAGCAGCGTTCCCTTACCCGGGGTCAATGAGCAGTTCTTC | TRBJ2-1 | TRBV9 | . | .
CSVPPPTAMNTEAFF | TGCAGCGTCCCACCACCGACAGCCATGAACACTGAAGCTTTCTTT | TRBJ1-1 | TRBV29-1 | few | .
CASSQRGTVSLETQYF | TGCGCCAGCAGCCAGCGGGGGACAGTCTCTCTAGAGACCCAGTACTTC | TRBJ2-5 | TRBV5-1 | . | .
CASSVGPFSGANVLTF | TGTGCCAGCAGCGTAGGGCCCTTCTCTGGGGCCAACGTCCTGACTTTC | TRBJ2-6 | TRBV9 | . | .
CASSRTTNSYEQYF | TGTGCCAGCAGTCGAACGACTAATTCCTACGAGCAGTACTTC | TRBJ2-7 | TRBV6-5 | . | .
CASFLKQKAAYEQYF | TGTGCCAGTTTTTTAAAGCAGAAGGCGGCATACGAGCAGTACTTC | TRBJ2-7 | TRBV14 | . | .
CASSRSRIHTGELFF | TGCGCCAGCAGCCGCTCGAGGATTCACACCGGGGAGCTGTTTTTT | TRBJ2-2 | TRBV4-1 | few | .
CASSAHSAGVFYGYTF | TGTGCCAGCAGCGCCCACTCGGCAGGGGTTTTCTATGGCTACACCTTC | TRBJ1-2 | TRBV6-6 | once | .
CASSERVPGELFF | TGTGCCAGCAGCGAGCGTGTTCCCGGGGAGCTGTTTTTT | TRBJ2-2 | TRBV6-1 | . | .
CASSGITSGGTDTQYF | TGTGCCAGCAGTGGAATTACTAGCGGGGGAACAGATACGCAGTATTTT | TRBJ2-3 | TRBV6-1 | . | TRBD2
CASSSQAGERTDTQYF | TGTGCCAGCAGTTCTCAAGCGGGGGAACGCACAGATACGCAGTATTTT | TRBJ2-3 | TRBV28 | few | TRBD2
CASSQGYGLVDEQFF | TGCGCCAGCAGCCAAGGTTATGGACTAGTCGATGAGCAGTTCTTC | TRBJ2-1 | TRBV4-1 | . | TRBD2
CASEKNTDTQYF | TGTGCCAGCGAGAAGAACACAGATACGCAGTATTTT | TRBJ2-3 | TRBV6-1 | . | .
CASSQETRRNIGYTF | TGTGCCAGCAGCCAAGAAACAAGGAGAAACATTGGCTACACCTTC | TRBJ1-2 | TRBV14 | . | .
CASTGEIKNTEAFF | TGTGCCAGTACAGGGGAAATCAAGAACACTGAAGCTTTCTTT | TRBJ1-1 | TRBV7-9 | . | TRBD1
CASSQEISVNTGELFF | TGCGCCAGCAGCCAAGAGATTAGCGTGAACACCGGGGAGCTGTTTTTT | TRBJ2-2 | TRBV4-3 | . | .
CASSLAPPSTNYGYTF | TGTGCCAGCAGCTTAGCGCCCCCCTCAACTAACTATGGCTACACCTTT | TRBJ1-2 | TRBV7-2 | . | .
CASSVAGGDNEQFF | TGTGCCAGCAGCGTAGCGGGAGGGGACAATGAGCAGTTCTTC | TRBJ2-1 | TRBV9 | . | TRBD2
CASSQEERFSTDTQYF | TGTGCCAGCAGCCAAGAAGAGCGTTTTAGCACAGATACGCAGTATTTT | TRBJ2-3 | TRBV4-2 | few | .
CASSLGTGGSGYTF | TGCGCCAGCAGCTTGGGGACAGGGGGCTCTGGCTACACCTTC | TRBJ1-2 | TRBV5-1 | once | TRBD1
CASSLARDQPQHF | TGTGCCAGCAGCTTAGCCAGGGATCAGCCCCAGCATTTT | TRBJ1-5 | TRBV5-5 | . | .
CASSQSYEQYF | TGTGCCAGCAGCCAGTCCTACGAGCAGTACTTC | TRBJ2-7 | TRBV6-5 | . | .
CASSQDREGANTEAFF | TGCGCCAGCAGCCAAGATCGGGAGGGGGCGAACACTGAAGCTTTCTTT | TRBJ1-1 | TRBV4-3 | . | TRBD1
CASSPRAGGPLEQYF | TGTGCCAGCAGCCCCAGGGCGGGAGGGCCACTCGAGCAGTACTTC | TRBJ2-7 | TRBV27 | few | TRBD2
CASSRGRDRTRYEQYF | TGCGCCAGCAGCCGAGGTCGGGACAGGACCCGTTACGAGCAGTACTTC | TRBJ2-7 | TRBV5-1 | . | TRBD1
CASSRPSQGAYDEQYF | TGTGCCAGCAGCCGTCCATCTCAGGGGGCGTACGACGAGCAGTACTTC | TRBJ2-7 | TRBV7-6 | once | TRBD1